This T cell receptor beta chain was recorded in a study of beta chain features in type 1 diabetes. Study overall: Age, gender, cell numbers and subset yield matched between patients and controls.

This clone has a handful of counts. Its target is unknown. Expressed TCRB transcripts were sequenced, since all the RNA that had been isolated was reverse transcribed. The table came from immunoSEQ multiplex PCR; TCRdb's copy has only in-frame clones and leaves some out. Among 300,000 or so clones listed, over 7% were seen once. Study-wide results and limits: Moderate yet significant TCRB CDR3 shortening was seen in Type 1 diabetes patients in all four CD4+ subsets.

Sorting based on CD45RO/CCR7/CD25/CD127/CD95/CD27 separated CD4+ naive, central memory, regulatory and stem cell-like memory cells. Populations isolated by sorting all had purity greater than 95%. What was sequenced was central memory CD4+ T cells from blood. This sequence originates from a man aged 25-45 years with type 1 diabetes.

The CDR3, as DNA: TGTGCCAGCAGCTTAGGGACAGGGCCCAATCAGCCCCAGCATTTT. Translating it yields CASSLGTGPNQPQHF. The chain couples TRBV7-2 to TRBJ1-5, with 8 bases that match TRBD1. Germline V gene lookup returns CDR1 SGHTA and CDR2 FQGNSA. This CDR3 region has 15 residues. Losses at the gene ends were 1 base for V and 3 bases for J; bases not matched to a gene: 2.